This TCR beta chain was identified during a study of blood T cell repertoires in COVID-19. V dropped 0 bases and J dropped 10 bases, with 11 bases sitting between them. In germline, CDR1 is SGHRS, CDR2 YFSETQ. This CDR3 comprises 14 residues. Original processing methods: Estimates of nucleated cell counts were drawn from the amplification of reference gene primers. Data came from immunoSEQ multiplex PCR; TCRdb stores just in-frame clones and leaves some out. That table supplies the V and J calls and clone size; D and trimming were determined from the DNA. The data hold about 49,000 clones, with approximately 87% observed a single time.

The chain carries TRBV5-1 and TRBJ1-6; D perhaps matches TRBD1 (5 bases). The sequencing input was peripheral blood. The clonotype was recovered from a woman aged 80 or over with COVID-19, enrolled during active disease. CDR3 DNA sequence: TGCGCCAGCAGCTTGGGGCAGGGCGACTCACCCCTCCACTTT. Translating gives CASSLGQGDSPLHF.